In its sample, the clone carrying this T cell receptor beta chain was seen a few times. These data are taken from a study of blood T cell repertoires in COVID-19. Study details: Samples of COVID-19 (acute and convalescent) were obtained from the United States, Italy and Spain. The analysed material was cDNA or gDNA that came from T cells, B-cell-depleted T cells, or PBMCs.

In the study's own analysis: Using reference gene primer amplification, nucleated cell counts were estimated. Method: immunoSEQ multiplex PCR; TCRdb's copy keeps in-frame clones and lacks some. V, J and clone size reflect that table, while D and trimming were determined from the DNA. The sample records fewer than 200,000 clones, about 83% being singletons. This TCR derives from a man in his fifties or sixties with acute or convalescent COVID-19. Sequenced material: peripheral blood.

The chain's CDR3 is CASSLQGYEQYF. The CDR3 nucleotides read TGTGCCAGCAGCTTACAGGGTTACGAGCAGTACTTC. The chain couples TRBV7-9 to TRBJ2-7; the D gene is possibly TRBD1 (5 bases). V lost 2 bases, J lost 4 bases, and 6 bases lay in between. CDR3 length equals 12 residues. The germline V gene has CDR1 SEHNR and CDR2 FQNEAQ (reference sequence).